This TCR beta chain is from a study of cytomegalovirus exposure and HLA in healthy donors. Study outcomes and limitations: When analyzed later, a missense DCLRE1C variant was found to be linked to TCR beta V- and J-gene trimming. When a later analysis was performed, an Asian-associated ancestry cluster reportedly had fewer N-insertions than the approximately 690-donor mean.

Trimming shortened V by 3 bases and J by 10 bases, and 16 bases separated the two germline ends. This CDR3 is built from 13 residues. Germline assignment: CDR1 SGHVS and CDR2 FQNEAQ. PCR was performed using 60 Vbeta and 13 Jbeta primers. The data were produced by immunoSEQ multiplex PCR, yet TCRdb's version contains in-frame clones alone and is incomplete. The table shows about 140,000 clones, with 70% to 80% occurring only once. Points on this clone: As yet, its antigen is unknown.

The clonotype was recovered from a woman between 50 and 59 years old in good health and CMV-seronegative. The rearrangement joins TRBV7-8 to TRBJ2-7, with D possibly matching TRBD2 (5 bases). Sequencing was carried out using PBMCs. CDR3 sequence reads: CASSFGLGSSQYF. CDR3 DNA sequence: TGTGCCAGCAGCTTCGGACTGGGATCGTCCCAGTACTTC.